This TCR beta chain is drawn from a study of T cell changes during pregnancy in multiple sclerosis. Assay used: immunoSEQ multiplex PCR; TCRdb lists only in-frame clones, some missing. Among 35,000 to 45,000 clones listed, about 89% were seen once. Trimming took 4 bases from V and 1 from J; bases not matched to a gene: 2. CDR1 is MGHDK, CDR2 SYGVNS, per germline. The CDR3 contains 14 residues. This sequence originates from a female donor with multiple sclerosis, enrolled in a pregnancy study. The starting material was CD4+ T cells from peripheral blood mononuclear cells, obtained in the first trimester of pregnancy. The J gene is TRBJ1-1, the V gene TRBV25-1; 8 bases line up with TRBD1. The CDR3 DNA is TGTGCCAGCAGTGGGACAGGGAGGAACACTGAAGCTTTCTTT. Amino acids: CASSGTGRNTEAFF. The full variable domain, in which reference TRBV25-1 and TRBJ1-1 provide the parts outside the CDR3, is EADIYQTPRYLVIGTGKKITLECSQTMGHDKMYWYQQDPGMELHLIHYSYGVNSTEKGDLSSESTVSRIRTEHFPLTLESARPSHTSQYLCASSGTGRNTEAFFGQGTRLTVV.